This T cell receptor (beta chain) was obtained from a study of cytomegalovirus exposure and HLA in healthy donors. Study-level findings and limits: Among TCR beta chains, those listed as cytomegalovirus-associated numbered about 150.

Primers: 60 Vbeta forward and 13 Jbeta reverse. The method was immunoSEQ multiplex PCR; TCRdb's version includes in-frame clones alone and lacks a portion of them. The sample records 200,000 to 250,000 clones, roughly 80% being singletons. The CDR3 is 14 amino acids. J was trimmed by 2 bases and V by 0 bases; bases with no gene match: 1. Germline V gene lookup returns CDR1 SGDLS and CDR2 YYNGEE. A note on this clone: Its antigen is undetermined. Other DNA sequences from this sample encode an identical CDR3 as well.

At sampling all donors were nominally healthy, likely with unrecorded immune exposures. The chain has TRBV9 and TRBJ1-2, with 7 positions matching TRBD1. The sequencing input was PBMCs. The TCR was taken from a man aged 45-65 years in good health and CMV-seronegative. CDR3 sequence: CASSVGQGNYGYTF. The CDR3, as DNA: TGTGCCAGCAGCGTAGGACAGGGAAACTATGGCTACACCTTC. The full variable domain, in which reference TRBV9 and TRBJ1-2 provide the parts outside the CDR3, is DSGVTQTPKHLITATGQRVTLRCSPRSGDLSVYWYQQSLDQGLQFLIQYYNGEERAKGNILERFSAQQFPDLHSELNLSSLELGDSALYFCASSVGQGNYGYTFGSGTRLTVV.